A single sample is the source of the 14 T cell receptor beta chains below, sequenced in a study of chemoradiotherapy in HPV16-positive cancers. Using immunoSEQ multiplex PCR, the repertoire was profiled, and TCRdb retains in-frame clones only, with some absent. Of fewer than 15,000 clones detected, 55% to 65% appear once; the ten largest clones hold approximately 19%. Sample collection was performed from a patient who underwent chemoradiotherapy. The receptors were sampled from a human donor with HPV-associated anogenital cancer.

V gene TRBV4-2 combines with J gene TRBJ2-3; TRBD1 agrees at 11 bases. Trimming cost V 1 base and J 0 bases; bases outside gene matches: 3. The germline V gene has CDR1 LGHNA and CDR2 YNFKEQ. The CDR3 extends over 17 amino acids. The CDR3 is CASSQGGQGASTDTQYF. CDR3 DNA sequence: TGTGCCAGCAGCCAAGGAGGACAGGGGGCGAGCACAGATACGCAGTATTTT.

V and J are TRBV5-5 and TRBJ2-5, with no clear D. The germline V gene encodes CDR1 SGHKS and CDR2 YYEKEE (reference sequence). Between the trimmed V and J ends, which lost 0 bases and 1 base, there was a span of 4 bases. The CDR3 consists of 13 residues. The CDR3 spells CASSLDIQETQYF. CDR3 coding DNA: TGTGCCAGCAGCTTGGACATCCAAGAGACCCAGTACTTC.

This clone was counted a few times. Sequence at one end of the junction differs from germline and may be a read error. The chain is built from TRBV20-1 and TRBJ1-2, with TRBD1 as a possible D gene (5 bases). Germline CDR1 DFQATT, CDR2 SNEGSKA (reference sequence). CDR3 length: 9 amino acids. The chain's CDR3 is CSARQGVPF. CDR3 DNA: TGCAGTGCTAGACAGGGCGTACCCTTC.

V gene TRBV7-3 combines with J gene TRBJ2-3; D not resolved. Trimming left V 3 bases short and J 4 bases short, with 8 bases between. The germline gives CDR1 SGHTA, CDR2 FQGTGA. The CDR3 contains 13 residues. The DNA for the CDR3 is TGTGCCAGCAGCTTTACCGAGGCAGATACGCAGTATTTT. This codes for CASSFTEADTQYF.

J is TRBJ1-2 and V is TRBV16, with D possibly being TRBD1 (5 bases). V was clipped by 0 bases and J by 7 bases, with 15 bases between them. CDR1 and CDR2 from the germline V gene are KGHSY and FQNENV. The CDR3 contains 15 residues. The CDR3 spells CASSQSGRQGSGYTF. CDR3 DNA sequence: TGTGCCAGCAGCCAATCCGGGCGGCAGGGAAGTGGCTACACCTTC. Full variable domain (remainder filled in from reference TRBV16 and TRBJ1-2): GEEVAQTPKHLVRGEGQKAKLYCAPIKGHSYVFWYQQVLKNEFKFLISFQNENVFDETGMPKERFSAKCLPNSPCSLEIQATKLEDSAVYFCASSQSGRQGSGYTFGSGTRLTVV.

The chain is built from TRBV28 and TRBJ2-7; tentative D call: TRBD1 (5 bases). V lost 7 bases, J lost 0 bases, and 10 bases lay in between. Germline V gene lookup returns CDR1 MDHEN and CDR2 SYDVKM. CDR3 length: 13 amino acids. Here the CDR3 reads CASTTGFSYEQYF. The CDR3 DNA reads TGTGCCAGCACCACAGGATTCTCCTACGAGCAGTACTTC.

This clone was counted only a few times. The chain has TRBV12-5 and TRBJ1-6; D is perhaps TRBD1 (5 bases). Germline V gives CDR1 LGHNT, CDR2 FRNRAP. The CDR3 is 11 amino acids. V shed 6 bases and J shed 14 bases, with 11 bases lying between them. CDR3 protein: CASGNVDTLHF. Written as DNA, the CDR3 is TGTGCTAGTGGAAACGTGGACACCCTCCACTTT.

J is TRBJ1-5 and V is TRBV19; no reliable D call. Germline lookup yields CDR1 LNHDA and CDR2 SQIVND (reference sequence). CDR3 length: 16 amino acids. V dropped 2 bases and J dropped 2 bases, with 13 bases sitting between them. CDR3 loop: CASSIIKGGGNQPQHF. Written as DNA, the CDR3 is TGTGCCAGTAGTATAATTAAGGGCGGCGGCAATCAGCCCCAGCATTTT. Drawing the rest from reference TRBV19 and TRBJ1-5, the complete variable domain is DGGITQSPKYLFRKEGQNVTLSCEQNLNHDAMYWYRQDPGQGLRLIYYSQIVNDFQKGDIAEGYSVSREKKESFPLTVTSAQKNPTAFYLCASSIIKGGGNQPQHFGDGTRLSIL.

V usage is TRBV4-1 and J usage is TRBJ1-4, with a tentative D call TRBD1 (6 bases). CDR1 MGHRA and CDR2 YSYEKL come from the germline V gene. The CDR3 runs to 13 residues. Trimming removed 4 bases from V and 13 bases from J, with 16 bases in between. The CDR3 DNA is TGCGCCAGCAGCCGGACGGGGATACAGGGACTGTTTTTT. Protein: CASSRTGIQGLFF.

CDR3 DNA: TGTGCCAGCAGTCCCCTGGGGGACACTACAGTTAGCACAGATACGCAGTATTTT. It specifies CASSPLGDTTVSTDTQYF. The chain employs TRBV28 and TRBJ2-3; TRBD1 is a possible D gene (6 bases). The germline V and J ends were trimmed by 5 bases and 0 bases, with 21 bases remaining between them. Germline V CDR1 and CDR2: MDHEN, SYDVKM. The CDR3 is 18 amino acids.

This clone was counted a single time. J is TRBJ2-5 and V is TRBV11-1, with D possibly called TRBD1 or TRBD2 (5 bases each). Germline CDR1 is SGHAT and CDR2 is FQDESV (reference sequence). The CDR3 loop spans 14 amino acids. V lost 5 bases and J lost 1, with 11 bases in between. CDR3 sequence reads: CASSLSGTQETQYF. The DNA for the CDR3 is TGTGCCAGCAGCCTTTCCGGGACCCAAGAGACCCAGTACTTC.

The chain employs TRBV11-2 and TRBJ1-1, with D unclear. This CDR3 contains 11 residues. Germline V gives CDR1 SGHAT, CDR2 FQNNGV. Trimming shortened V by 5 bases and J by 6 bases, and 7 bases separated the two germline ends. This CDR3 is CASSIGPEAFF. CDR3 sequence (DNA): TGTGCCAGCAGCATCGGGCCTGAAGCTTTCTTT.

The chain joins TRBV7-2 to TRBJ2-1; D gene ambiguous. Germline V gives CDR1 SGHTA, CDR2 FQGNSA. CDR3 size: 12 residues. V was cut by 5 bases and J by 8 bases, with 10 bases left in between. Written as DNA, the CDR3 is TGTGCCAGCAGCCCCAACTCCCATGAGCAGTTCTTC. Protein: CASSPNSHEQFF.

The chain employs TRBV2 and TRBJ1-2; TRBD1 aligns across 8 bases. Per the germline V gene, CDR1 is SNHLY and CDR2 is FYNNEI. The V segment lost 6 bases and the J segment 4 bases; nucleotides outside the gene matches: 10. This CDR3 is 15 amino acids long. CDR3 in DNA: TGTGCCAGCAGCGACGGACAGGGAAGGAGCTATGGCTACACCTTC. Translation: CASSDGQGRSYGYTF.